The T cell receptor (beta chain) described here comes from a study of PD-1 blockade in classical Hodgkin lymphoma. Time point noted: newly diagnosed, previously untreated cHL patient sample. Negative selection with magnets was how CD8+ T cells were isolated from the thawed PBMCs. TCRdb keeps only in-frame clones here, not all; method: immunoSEQ multiplex PCR. The table lists approximately 21,000 clones, 80% to 90% of them singletons. The CDR3 has 17 residues. This clonotype was obtained from a human donor with classical Hodgkin lymphoma. V is TRBV21-1 and J is TRBJ1-6; the table assigns TRBD1, which was not confirmed against the DNA. TRBV21-1 is noted as a pseudogene. Sequencing was performed on CD8+ T cells from blood. This CDR3 reads CASSKVGTGGCNSPLHF. The CDR3 coding sequence is TGTGCCAGCAGCAAAGTCGGGACAGGGGGCTGTAATTCACCCCTCCACTTT.